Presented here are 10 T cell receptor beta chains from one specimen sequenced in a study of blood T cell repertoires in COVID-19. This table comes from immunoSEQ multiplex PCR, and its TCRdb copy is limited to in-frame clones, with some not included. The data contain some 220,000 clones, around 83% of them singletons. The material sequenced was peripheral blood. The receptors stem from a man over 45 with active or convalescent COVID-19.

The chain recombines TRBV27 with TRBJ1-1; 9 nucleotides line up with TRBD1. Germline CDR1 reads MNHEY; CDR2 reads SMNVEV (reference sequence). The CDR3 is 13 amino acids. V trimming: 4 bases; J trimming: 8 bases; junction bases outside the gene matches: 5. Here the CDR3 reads CASSWTGAAEAFF. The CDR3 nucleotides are TGTGCCAGCAGTTGGACAGGGGCCGCAGAAGCTTTCTTT.

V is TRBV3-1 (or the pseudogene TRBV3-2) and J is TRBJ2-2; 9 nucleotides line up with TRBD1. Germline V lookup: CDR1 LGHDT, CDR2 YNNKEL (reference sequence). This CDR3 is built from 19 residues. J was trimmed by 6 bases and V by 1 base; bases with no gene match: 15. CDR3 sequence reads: CASSQGRRDRVRRAGELFF. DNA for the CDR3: TGTGCCAGCAGCCAAGGGAGACGGGACAGGGTAAGGAGAGCCGGGGAGCTGTTTTTT.

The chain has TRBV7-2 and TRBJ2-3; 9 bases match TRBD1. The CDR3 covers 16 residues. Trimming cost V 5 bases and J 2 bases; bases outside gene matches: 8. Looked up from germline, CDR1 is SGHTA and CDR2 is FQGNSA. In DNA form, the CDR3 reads TGTGCCAGCAGCACCCACAGGGGGCTCTACACAGATACGCAGTATTTT. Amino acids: CASSTHRGLYTDTQYF.

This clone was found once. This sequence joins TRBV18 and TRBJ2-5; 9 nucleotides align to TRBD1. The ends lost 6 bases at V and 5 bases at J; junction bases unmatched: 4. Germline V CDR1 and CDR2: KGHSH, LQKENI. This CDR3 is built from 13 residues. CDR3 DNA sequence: TGTGCCAGCTCCCGAGGACAGGGGGAGACCCAGTACTTC. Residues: CASSRGQGETQYF.

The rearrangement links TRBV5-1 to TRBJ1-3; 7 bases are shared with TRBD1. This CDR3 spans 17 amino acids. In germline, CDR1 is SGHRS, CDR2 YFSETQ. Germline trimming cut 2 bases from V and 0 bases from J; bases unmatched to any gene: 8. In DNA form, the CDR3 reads TGCGCCAGCAGCTTAAGAACAGGGGACAGCTCTGGAAACACCATATATTTT. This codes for CASSLRTGDSSGNTIYF. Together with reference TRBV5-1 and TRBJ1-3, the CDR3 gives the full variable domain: KAGVTQTPRYLIKTRGQQVTLSCSPISGHRSVSWYQQTPGQGLQFLFEYFSETQRNKGNFPGRFSGRQFSNSRSEMNVSTLELGDSALYLCASSLRTGDSSGNTIYFGEGSWLTVV.

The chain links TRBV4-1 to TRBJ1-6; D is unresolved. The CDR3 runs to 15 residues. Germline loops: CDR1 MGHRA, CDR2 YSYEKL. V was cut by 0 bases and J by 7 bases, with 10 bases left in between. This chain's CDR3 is CASSQDFNRNSPLHF. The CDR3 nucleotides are TGCGCCAGCAGCCAAGATTTTAACAGAAATTCACCCCTCCACTTT.

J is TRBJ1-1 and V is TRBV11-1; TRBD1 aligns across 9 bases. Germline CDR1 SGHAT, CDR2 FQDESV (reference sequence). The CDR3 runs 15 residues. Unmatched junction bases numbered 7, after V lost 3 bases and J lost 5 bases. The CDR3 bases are TGTGCCAGCAGCTTCGTAGGACAGGGGTTGACTGAAGCTTTCTTT. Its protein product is CASSFVGQGLTEAFF.

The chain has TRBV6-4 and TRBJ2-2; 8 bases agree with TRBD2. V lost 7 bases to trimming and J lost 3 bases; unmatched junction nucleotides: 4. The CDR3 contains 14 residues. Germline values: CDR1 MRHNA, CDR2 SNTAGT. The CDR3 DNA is TGTGCCAGCAAAGAACTAGCGGACACCGGGGAGCTGTTTTTT. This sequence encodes CASKELADTGELFF.

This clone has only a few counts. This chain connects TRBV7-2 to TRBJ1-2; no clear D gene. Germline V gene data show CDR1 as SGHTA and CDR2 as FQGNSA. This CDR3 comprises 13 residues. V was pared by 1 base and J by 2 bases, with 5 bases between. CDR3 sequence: CASSLGPNYGYTF. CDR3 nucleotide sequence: TGTGCCAGCAGCTTAGGGCCCAACTATGGCTACACCTTC.

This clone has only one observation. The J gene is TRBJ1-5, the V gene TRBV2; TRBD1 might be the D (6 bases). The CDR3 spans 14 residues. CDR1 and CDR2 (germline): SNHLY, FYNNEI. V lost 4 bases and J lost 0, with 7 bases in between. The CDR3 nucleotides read TGTGCCAGCAGTGGGACAGTTAGCAATCAGCCCCAGCATTTT. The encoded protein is CASSGTVSNQPQHF.